The subject of this entry is one TCR beta chain. The antigen remains unidentified. The data belong to a study of OX40 agonist ivuxolimab in advanced cancers. Whole-study context: People in dose escalation had one of these cancers: hepatocellular carcinoma, melanoma, renal cell or head and neck cancer. Three dose-escalation patients had partial responses: one with hepatocellular carcinoma and two with cutaneous melanoma. Overall study results and limits: At 0.1 to 3.0 mg/kg, clonal expansion of CD4+ and CD8+ blood T cells had occurred by week 6.

Trimming pared 5 bases from V and 5 bases from J, leaving 11 bases between. The CDR3 has 13 amino acids. The germline CDR1 and CDR2 sequences are MNHEY and SVGAGI. Sequenced by immunoSEQ multiplex PCR; TCRdb stores in-frame clones only, minus some. The sample consists of 80,000 to 130,000 clones, about nine tenths of them appearing once. Exclusion of a patient followed from autoimmune disease history or systemic immunosuppression. The sample in question was CD4+ or CD8+ T cells sorted from blood, obtained in a trial of the OX40 agonist ivuxolimab. The chain couples TRBV6-5 to TRBJ2-3, with D perhaps matching TRBD1 (5 bases). This receptor was identified in an adult with an advanced solid tumor such as melanoma, head and neck, liver or kidney cancer. The CDR3 is CASSIYQGDTQYF. For the CDR3, the DNA is TGTGCCAGCAGTATATACCAGGGAGATACGCAGTATTTT.